This record concerns one TCR beta chain sequence. Its antigen is still unknown. Germline CDR1 reads MNHNS; CDR2 reads SASEGT. The CDR3 runs to 12 residues. V lost 6 bases to trimming and J lost 6 bases; unmatched junction nucleotides: 3. This sample is drawn from a study of shared clonotypes between healthy human individuals. In the study overall: Three CD4 naive, three CD4 memory, two CD8 naive and one CD8 memory plate were used per donor.

It was at deep level that the assay was run. Repertoires were generated with immunoSEQ multiplex PCR, while TCRdb's copy carries only in-frame clones and drops some. Among about 820,000 clones listed, more than 85% were seen once. Positively selected for CCR7, the CD45RO-negative cells used as naive CD8 cells excluded terminally differentiated effector memory CD45RA+ cells. General study findings and limits: Rarefaction exposed incomplete sorted-subset sequencing despite large depth.

The chain recombines TRBV6-1 with TRBJ2-3; 7 bases are shared with TRBD1. The sequence was obtained from a man aged 25-45 years in good health. Input material: naive CD8+ T cells sorted from blood. CDR3 amino acids: CASSLQGDTQYF. The CDR3 region has the DNA TGTGCCAGCAGCCTACAGGGGGATACGCAGTATTTT.